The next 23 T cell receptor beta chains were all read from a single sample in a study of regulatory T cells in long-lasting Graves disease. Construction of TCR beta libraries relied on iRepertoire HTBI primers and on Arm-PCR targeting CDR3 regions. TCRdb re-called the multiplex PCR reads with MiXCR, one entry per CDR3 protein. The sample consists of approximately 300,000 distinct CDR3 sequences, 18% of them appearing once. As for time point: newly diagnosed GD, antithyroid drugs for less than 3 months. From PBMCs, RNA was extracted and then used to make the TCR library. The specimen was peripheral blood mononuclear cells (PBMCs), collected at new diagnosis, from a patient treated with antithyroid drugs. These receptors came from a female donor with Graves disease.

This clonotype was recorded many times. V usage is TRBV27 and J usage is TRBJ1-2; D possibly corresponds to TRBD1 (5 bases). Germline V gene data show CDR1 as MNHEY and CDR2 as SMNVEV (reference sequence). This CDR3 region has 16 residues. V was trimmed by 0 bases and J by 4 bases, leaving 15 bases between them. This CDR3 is CASSLSPRDGLYGYTF. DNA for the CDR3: TGTGCCAGCAGTTTATCCCCTCGGGACGGTCTCTATGGCTACACCTTC.

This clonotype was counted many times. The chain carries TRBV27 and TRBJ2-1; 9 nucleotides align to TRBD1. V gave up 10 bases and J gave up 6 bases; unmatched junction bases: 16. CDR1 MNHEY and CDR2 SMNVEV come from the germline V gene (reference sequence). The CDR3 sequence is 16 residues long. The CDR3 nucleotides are TGTGCCACCAACCCGGGACAGGGTGTTTCGATCAATGAGCAGTTCTTC. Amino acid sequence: CATNPGQGVSINEQFF.

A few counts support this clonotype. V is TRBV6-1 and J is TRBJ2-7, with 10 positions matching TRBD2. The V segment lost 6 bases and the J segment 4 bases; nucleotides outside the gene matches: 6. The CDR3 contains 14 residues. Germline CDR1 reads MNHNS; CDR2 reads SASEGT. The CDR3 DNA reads TGTGCCAGCAGCCAACTAGCGGGATTGTACGAGCAGTACTTC. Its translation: CASSQLAGLYEQYF.

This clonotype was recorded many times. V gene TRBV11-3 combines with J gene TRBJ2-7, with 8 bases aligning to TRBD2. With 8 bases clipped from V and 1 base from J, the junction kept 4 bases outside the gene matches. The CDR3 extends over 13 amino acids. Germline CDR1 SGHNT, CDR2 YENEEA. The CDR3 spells CASGSGSSYEQYF. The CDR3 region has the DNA TGTGCCAGCGGGAGCGGGAGTTCCTACGAGCAGTACTTC. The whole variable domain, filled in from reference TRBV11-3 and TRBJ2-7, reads EAGVVQSPRYKIIEKKQPVAFWCNPISGHNTLYWYLQNLGQGPELLIRYENEEAVDDSQLPKDRFSAERLKGVDSTLKIQPAELGDSAVYLCASGSGSSYEQYFGPGTRLTVT.

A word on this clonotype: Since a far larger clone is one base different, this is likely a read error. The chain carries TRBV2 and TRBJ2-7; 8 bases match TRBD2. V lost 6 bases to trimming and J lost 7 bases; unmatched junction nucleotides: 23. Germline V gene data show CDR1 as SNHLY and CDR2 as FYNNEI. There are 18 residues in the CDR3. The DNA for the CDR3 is TGTGCCAGCAGCTCGGGAGGGTGGAGGGCGGGAGTTTACAATGAGCAGTACTTC. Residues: CASSSGGWRAGVYNEQYF. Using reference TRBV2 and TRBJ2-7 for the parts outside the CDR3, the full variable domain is EPEVTQTPSHQVTQMGQEVILRCVPISNHLYFYWYRQILGQKVEFLVSFYNNEISEKSEIFDDQFSVERPDGSNFTLKIRSTKLEDSAMYFCASSSGGWRAGVYNEQYFGPGTRLTVT.

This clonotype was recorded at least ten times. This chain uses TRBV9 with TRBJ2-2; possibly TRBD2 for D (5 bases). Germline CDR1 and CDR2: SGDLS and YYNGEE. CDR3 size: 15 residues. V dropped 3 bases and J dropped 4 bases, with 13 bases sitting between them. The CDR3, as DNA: TGTGCCAGCAGCGCAGCAGATGGAGGCACCGGGGAGCTGTTTTTT. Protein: CASSAADGGTGELFF.

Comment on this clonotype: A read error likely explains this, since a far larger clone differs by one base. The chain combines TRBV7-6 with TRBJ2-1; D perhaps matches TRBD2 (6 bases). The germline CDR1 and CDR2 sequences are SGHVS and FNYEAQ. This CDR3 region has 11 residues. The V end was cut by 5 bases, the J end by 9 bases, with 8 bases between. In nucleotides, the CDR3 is TGTGCCAGCAGCCCGGGGGTTGAGCAGTTCTTC. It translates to CASSPGVEQFF. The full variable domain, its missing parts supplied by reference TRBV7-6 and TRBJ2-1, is GAGVSQSPRYKVTKRGQDVALRCDPISGHVSLYWYRQALGQGPEFLTYFNYEAQQDKSGLPNDRFSAERPEGSISTLTIQRTEQRDSAMYRCASSPGVEQFFGPGTRLTVL.

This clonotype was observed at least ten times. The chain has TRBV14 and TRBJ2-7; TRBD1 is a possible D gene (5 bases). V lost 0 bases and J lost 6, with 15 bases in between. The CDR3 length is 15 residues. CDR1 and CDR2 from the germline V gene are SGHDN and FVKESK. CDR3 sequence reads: CASSQEGQGTREQYF. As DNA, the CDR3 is TGTGCCAGCAGCCAAGAAGGCCAGGGAACGCGCGAGCAGTACTTC.

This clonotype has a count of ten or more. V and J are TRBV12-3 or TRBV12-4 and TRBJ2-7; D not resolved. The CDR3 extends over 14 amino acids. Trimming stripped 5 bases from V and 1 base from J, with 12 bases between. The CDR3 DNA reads TGTGCCAGCAGTCCCCCCCGGAGATCCTACGAGCAGTACTTC. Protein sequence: CASSPPRRSYEQYF.

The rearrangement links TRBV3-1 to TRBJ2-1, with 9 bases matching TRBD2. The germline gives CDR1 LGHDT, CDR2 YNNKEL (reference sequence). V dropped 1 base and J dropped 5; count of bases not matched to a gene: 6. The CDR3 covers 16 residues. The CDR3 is CASSQAGTSPHNEQFF. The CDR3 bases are TGTGCCAGCAGCCAAGCGGGGACTAGCCCCCACAATGAGCAGTTCTTC.

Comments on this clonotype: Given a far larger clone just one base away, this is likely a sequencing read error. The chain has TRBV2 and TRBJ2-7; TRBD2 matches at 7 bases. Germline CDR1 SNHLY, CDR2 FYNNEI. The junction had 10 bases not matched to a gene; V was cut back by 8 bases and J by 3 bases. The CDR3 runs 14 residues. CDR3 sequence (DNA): TGTGCCAGCGGGGGGGGTTTACTGAGCTACGAGCAGTACTTC. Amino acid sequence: CASGGGLLSYEQYF.

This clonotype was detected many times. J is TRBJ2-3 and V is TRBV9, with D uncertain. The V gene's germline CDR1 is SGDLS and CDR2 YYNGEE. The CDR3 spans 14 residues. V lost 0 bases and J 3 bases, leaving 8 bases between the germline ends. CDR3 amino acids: CASSVAPGTDTQYF. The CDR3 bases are TGTGCCAGCAGCGTAGCCCCGGGTACAGATACGCAGTATTTT.

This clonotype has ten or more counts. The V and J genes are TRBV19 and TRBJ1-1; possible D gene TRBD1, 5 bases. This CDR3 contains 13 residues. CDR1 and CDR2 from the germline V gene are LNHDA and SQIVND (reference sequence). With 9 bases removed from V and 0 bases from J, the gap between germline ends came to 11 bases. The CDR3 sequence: CASSLTVNTEAFF. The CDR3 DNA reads TGTGCCAGCAGCTTGACAGTGAACACTGAAGCTTTCTTT.

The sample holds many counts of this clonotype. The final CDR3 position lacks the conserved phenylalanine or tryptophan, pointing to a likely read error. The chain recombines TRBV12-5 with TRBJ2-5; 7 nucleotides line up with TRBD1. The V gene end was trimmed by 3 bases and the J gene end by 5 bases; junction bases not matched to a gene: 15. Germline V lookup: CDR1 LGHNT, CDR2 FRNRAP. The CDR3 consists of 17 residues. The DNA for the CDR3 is TGTGCTAGTGGTTTTCCCCCTCACAGGGGAATAGGGGAGACCCAGTACCTC. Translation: CASGFPPHRGIGETQYL.

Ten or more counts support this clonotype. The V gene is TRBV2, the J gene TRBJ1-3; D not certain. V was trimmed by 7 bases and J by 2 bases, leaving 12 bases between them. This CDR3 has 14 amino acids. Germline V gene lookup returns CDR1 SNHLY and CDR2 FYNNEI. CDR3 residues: CASTGSTAGNTIYF. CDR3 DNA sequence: TGTGCCAGCACGGGCAGTACGGCTGGAAACACCATATATTTT.

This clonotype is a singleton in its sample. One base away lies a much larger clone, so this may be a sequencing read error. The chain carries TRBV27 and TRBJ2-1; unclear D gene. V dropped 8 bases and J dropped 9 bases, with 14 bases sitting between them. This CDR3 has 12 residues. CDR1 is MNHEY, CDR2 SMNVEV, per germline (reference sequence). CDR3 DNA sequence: TGTGCCAGCCGCAAAAGTCAGAGTGAGCAGTTCTTC. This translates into CASRKSQSEQFF.

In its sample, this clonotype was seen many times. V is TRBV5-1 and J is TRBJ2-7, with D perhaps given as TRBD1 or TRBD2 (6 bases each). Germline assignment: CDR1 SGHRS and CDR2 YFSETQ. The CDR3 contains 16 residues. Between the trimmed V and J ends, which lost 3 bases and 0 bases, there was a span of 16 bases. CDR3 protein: CASSSGGGVTSYEQYF. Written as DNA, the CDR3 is TGCGCCAGCAGCTCTGGAGGGGGAGTCACCTCCTACGAGCAGTACTTC.

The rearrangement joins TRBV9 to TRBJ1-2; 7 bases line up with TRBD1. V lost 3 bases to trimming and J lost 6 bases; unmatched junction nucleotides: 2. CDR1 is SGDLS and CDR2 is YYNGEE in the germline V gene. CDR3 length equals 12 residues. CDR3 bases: TGTGCCAGCAGCGGACAGGGTAATGGCTACACCTTC. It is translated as CASSGQGNGYTF.

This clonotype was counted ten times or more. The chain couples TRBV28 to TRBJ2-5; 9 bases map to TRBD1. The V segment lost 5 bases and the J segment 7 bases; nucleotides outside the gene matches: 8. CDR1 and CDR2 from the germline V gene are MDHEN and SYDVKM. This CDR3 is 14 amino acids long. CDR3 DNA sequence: TGTGCCAGCAGTCGGGGGACAGGGTGGGGGACCCAGTACTTC. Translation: CASSRGTGWGTQYF. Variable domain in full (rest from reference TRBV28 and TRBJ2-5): DVKVTQSSRYLVKRTGEKVFLECVQDMDHENMFWYRQDPGLGLRLIYFSYDVKMKEKGDIPEGYSVSREKKERFSLILESASTNQTSMYLCASSRGTGWGTQYFGPGTRLLVL.

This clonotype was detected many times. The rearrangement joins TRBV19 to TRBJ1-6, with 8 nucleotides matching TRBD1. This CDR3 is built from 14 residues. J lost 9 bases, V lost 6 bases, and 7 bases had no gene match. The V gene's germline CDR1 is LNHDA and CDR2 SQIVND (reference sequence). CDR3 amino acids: CASRKTGERSPLHF. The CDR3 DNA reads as TGTGCCAGTAGAAAGACAGGGGAGCGTTCACCCCTCCACTTT.

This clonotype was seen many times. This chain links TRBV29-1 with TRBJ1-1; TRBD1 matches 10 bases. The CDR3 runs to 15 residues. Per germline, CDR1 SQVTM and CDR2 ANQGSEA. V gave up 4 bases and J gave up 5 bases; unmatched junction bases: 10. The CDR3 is CSVVGQGVGWTEAFF. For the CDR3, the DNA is TGCAGCGTTGTAGGACAGGGGGTCGGATGGACTGAAGCTTTCTTT.

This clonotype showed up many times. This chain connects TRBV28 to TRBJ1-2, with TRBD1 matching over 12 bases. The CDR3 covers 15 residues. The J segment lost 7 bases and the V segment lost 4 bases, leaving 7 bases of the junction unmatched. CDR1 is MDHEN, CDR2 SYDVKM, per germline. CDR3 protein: CASSSLGTGGGGYTF. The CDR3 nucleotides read TGTGCCAGCAGTTCCCTGGGGACAGGGGGCGGTGGCTACACCTTC.

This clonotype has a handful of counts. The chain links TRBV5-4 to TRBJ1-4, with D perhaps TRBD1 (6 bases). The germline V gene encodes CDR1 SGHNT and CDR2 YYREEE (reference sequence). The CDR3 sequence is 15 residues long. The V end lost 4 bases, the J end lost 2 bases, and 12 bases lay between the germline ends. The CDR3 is CASSVGGPTNEKLFF. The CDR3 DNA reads TGTGCCAGCAGCGTCGGGGGGCCCACTAATGAAAAACTGTTTTTT.